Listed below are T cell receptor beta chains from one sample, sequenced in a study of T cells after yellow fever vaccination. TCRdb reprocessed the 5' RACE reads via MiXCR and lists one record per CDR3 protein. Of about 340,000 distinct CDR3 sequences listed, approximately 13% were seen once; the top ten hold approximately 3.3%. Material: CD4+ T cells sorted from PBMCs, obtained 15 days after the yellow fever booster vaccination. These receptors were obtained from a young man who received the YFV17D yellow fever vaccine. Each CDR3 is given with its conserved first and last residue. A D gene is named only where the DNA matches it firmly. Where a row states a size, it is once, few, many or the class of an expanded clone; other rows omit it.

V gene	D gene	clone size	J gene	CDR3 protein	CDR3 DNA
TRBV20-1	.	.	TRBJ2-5	CSVTPRWGQETQYF	TGCAGTGTTACCCCGAGATGGGGCCAAGAGACCCAGTACTTC
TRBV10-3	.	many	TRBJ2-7	CAISDTKGRIEQYF	TGTGCCATCAGTGACACTAAGGGACGGATCGAGCAGTACTTC
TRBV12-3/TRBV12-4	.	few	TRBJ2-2	CASRLARATGELFF	TGTGCCAGCAGGTTGGCAAGGGCCACCGGGGAGCTGTTTTTT
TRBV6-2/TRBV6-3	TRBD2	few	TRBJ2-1	CASRIAGVLSYNEQFF	TGTGCCAGCAGAATAGCGGGGGTACTCTCCTACAATGAGCAGTTCTTC
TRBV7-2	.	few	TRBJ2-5	CASSLSLGQETQYF	TGTGCCAGCAGCTTATCACTCGGCCAAGAGACCCAGTACTTC
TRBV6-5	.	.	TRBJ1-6	CASSYAQVRPLHF	TGTGCCAGCAGTTACGCGCAGGTTCGCCCCCTCCACTTT
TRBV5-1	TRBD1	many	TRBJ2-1	CASSLVGQYNEQFF	TGCGCCAGCAGCTTGGTGGGACAGTACAATGAGCAGTTCTTC
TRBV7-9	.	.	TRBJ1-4	CASSLSGRVSEKLFF	TGTGCCAGCAGCTTATCCGGCAGGGTCAGTGAAAAACTGTTTTTT
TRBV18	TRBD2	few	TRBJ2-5	CASSPPSGGAETQYF	TGTGCCAGCTCACCCCCGAGCGGGGGGGCGGAGACCCAGTACTTC
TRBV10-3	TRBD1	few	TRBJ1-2	CAISAGTDYGYTF	TGTGCCATCAGTGCCGGGACAGACTATGGCTACACCTTC
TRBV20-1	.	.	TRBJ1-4	CSARDHIRGEKLFF	TGCAGTGCTAGAGATCATATCAGGGGTGAAAAACTGTTTTTT
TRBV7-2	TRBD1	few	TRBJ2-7	CASSVQGAGRYEQYF	TGTGCCAGCAGCGTACAGGGGGCCGGACGGTACGAGCAGTACTTC
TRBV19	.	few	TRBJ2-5	CASSISRDETQYF	TGTGCCAGTAGTATAAGCAGGGATGAGACCCAGTACTTC
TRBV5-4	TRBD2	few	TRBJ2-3	CASVPGGARSTDTQYF	TGTGCCAGCGTACCCGGGGGGGCGCGAAGCACAGATACGCAGTATTTT
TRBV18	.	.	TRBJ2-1	CASSLLGNSYNEQFF	TGTGCCAGCTCATTACTTGGAAACTCCTACAATGAGCAGTTCTTC
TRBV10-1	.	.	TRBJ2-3	CASSDSRGGSTDTQYF	TGCGCCAGCAGCGATTCAAGGGGGGGGAGCACAGATACGCAGTATTTT
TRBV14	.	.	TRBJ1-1	CASSQDRESEAFF	TGTGCCAGCAGCCAAGATCGGGAGAGTGAAGCTTTCTTT
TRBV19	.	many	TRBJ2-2	CAGSTSWGTGELFF	TGTGCCGGCTCGACCTCTTGGGGCACCGGGGAGCTGTTTTTT
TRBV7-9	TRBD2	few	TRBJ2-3	CASSFGLTSGDTDTQYF	TGTGCCAGCAGCTTTGGCTTGACTAGCGGGGACACAGATACGCAGTATTTT
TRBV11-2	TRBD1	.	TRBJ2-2	CASSRTGSGTGELFF	TGTGCCAGCAGCCGGACAGGGTCGGGCACCGGGGAGCTGTTTTTT
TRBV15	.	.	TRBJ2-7	CATSRDRGTYYEQYF	TGTGCCACCAGCAGAGATCGAGGCACCTACTACGAGCAGTACTTC
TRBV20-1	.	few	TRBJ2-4	CSAREALAKNIQYF	TGCAGTGCTAGAGAGGCCTTAGCCAAAAACATTCAGTACTTC
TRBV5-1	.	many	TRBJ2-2	CASSLGQEGAGELFF	TGCGCCAGCAGCTTGGGTCAGGAGGGAGCCGGGGAGCTGTTTTTT
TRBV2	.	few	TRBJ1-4	CASSDYEKLFF	TGTGCCAGCAGTGACTATGAAAAACTGTTTTTT
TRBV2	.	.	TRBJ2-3	CASSPTLWTDTQYF	TGTGCCAGCAGTCCCACCCTCTGGACAGATACGCAGTATTTT
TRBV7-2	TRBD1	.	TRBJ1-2	CASSQGQGRGDYGYTF	TGTGCCAGCAGCCAGGGACAGGGACGGGGAGATTATGGCTACACCTTC
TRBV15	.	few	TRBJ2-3	CATSRGVNRAADTQYF	TGTGCCACCAGCAGAGGTGTAAACCGAGCGGCAGATACGCAGTATTTT
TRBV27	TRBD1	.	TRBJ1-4	CASSSWTGGDGKLFF	TGTGCCAGCAGTTCATGGACAGGGGGCGATGGAAAACTGTTTTTT
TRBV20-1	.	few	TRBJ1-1	CSARDRRLNTEAFF	TGCAGTGCTAGAGATAGGAGACTTAACACTGAAGCTTTCTTT
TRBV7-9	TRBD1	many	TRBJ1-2	CASSLTGAGYTF	TGTGCCAGCAGCTTGACAGGGGCGGGCTACACCTTC
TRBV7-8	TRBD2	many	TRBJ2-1	CASSSDWGGEQFF	TGTGCCAGCAGCTCCGACTGGGGGGGTGAGCAGTTCTTC
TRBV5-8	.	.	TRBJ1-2	CASSLEFRGYTF	TGTGCCAGCAGCTTGGAATTTCGGGGCTACACCTTC
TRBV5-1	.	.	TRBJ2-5	CASSLGHTGWETQYF	TGCGCCAGCAGCTTGGGTCACACGGGATGGGAGACCCAGTACTTC
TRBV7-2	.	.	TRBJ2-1	CASTVRGADGVNEQFF	TGTGCCAGCACCGTCAGGGGGGCAGATGGAGTTAATGAGCAGTTCTTC
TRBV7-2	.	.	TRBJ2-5	CASSRTVLLVGETQYF	TGTGCCAGCAGCCGTACGGTTCTCCTAGTCGGCGAGACCCAGTACTTC
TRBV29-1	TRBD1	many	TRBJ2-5	CSVTKGAGEYQETQYF	TGCAGCGTTACAAAGGGGGCCGGGGAATACCAAGAGACCCAGTACTTC
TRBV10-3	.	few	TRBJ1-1	CAISESYSNTEAFF	TGTGCCATCAGTGAGTCTTACAGTAACACTGAAGCTTTCTTT
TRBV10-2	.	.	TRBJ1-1	CASSEGEDTEAFF	TGCGCCAGCAGTGAAGGGGAGGACACTGAAGCTTTCTTT
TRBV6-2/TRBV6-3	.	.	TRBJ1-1	CASSYPGGGLTTFF	TGTGCCAGCAGTTATCCCGGAGGGGGGCTAACAACTTTCTTT
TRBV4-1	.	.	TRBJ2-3	CASSQDRDTRGNTQYF	TGCGCCAGCAGCCAAGATAGGGACACTAGGGGAAATACGCAGTATTTT
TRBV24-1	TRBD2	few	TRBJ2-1	CATSDLWQGGNEQFF	TGTGCCACCAGTGATTTATGGCAGGGAGGGAATGAGCAGTTCTTC
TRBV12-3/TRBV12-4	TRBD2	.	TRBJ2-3	CASKPGGSTDTQYF	TGTGCTAGCAAACCCGGGGGGAGCACAGATACGCAGTATTTT
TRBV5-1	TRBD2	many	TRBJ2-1	CASSFSGGDEQFF	TGCGCCAGCAGCTTTAGCGGGGGTGATGAGCAGTTCTTC
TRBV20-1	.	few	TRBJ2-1	CSARDRVGGEQFF	TGCAGTGCTAGAGATCGCGTGGGGGGTGAGCAGTTCTTC
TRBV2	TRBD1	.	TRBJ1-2	CASSPWTGVYGYTF	TGTGCCAGCAGTCCGTGGACAGGGGTATATGGCTACACCTTC
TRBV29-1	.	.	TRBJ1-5	CSVGGGNNQPQHF	TGCAGCGTGGGTGGGGGGAACAATCAGCCCCAGCATTTT
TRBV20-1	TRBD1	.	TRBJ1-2	CSAPGQGSGAYGYTF	TGCAGTGCACCGGGACAGGGGTCCGGGGCCTATGGCTACACCTTC
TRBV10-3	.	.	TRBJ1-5	CATTDSNQPQHF	TGTGCCACGACCGATAGCAATCAGCCCCAGCATTTT
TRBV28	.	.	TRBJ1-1	CASSQTIAAFF	TGTGCCAGCAGTCAGACAATTGCGGCTTTCTTT
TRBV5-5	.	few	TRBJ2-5	CASSLWQGGQETQYF	TGTGCCAGCAGCTTGTGGCAGGGCGGCCAAGAGACCCAGTACTTC
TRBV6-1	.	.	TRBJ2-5	CATVSWGRLETQYF	TGTGCCACCGTCAGCTGGGGGCGATTGGAGACCCAGTACTTC
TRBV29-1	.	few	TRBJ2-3	CSATLVPLGWGTDTQYF	TGCAGCGCCACTCTCGTCCCTCTGGGGTGGGGCACAGATACGCAGTATTTT
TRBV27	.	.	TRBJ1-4	CASSPRRVEKLFF	TGTGCCAGCAGTCCCAGGAGGGTTGAAAAACTGTTTTTT
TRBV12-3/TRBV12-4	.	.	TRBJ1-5	CASSRRGGEGQHF	TGTGCCAGCAGCCGACGGGGGGGAGAGGGCCAGCATTTT